The 21 T cell receptor beta chains in this list originate from one sample, sequenced in a study of T cells after somatic rescue of genetic block. Using immunoSEQ multiplex PCR, the repertoire was profiled, and TCRdb retains in-frame clones only, with some absent. The sample has 100,000 to 120,000 clones, about 90% seen once. The sequenced sample consisted of peripheral blood mononuclear cells (PBMCs). The receptors shown here come from a woman under 30.

The chain uses TRBV29-1 and TRBJ1-2; 11 nucleotides match TRBD1. The CDR3 has 13 residues. V lost 1 base to trimming and J lost 9 bases; unmatched junction nucleotides: 4. Germline V CDR1 and CDR2: SQVTM, ANQGSEA. CDR3 coding DNA: TGCAGCGTTGAAGTTGGACAGGGGGCTCGCTACACCTTC. It yields the protein CSVEVGQGARYTF.

A few counts support this clone. This sequence joins TRBV6-6 and TRBJ2-2; no clear D gene. V was trimmed by 5 bases and J by 0 bases, leaving 13 bases between them. This CDR3 region has 16 residues. Germline V gene sequence: CDR1 MNHNY, CDR2 SVGAGI (reference sequence). The CDR3 reads CASSPRAKSNTGELFF. The CDR3 nucleotides are TGTGCCAGCAGTCCTAGGGCAAAATCGAACACCGGGGAGCTGTTTTTT.

The chain joins TRBV5-1 to TRBJ1-2; unclear D gene. The germline CDR1 and CDR2 sequences are SGHRS and YFSETQ. There are 15 residues in the CDR3. V lost 0 bases to trimming and J lost 2 bases, with 11 bases between them. The CDR3 protein is CASSLGRVGNYGYTF. The CDR3 region has the DNA TGCGCCAGCAGCTTGGGTCGGGTAGGGAACTATGGCTACACCTTC. Supplemented by reference TRBV5-1 and TRBJ1-2, the full variable domain reads KAGVTQTPRYLIKTRGQQVTLSCSPISGHRSVSWYQQTPGQGLQFLFEYFSETQRNKGNFPGRFSGRQFSNSRSEMNVSTLELGDSALYLCASSLGRVGNYGYTFGSGTRLTVV.

This clone appeared once. The CDR3 loop is CASSTPSRGSAEAFF. DNA of the CDR3: TGTGCCAGTAGTACGCCGAGCAGGGGATCGGCTGAAGCTTTCTTT. This chain joins TRBV19 and TRBJ1-1, with D possibly TRBD1 on 6 matching bases. Germline-derived CDR1 and CDR2 are LNHDA and SQIVND (reference sequence). V gave up 4 bases and J gave up 6 bases, with 18 bases separating them. This CDR3 is 15 amino acids long.

The chain is built from TRBV7-3 and TRBJ2-1, with D maybe TRBD2 (6 bases). Trimming removed 3 bases from V and 4 bases from J, with 13 bases in between. The CDR3 consists of 15 residues. The V gene's germline CDR1 is SGHTA and CDR2 FQGTGA. The CDR3 DNA reads as TGTGCCAGCAGCTTTGGCGGGGCGGTTTACAATGAGCAGTTCTTC. This sequence encodes CASSFGGAVYNEQFF.

The chain is built from TRBV4-3 and TRBJ2-1, with D hard to call. Germline lookup yields CDR1 LGHNA and CDR2 YSLEER. Trimming cost V 0 bases and J 2 bases, with 14 bases left between them. This CDR3 has 17 residues. The CDR3 region is CASSQDLQKGPYNEQFF. The CDR3 DNA sequence: TGCGCCAGCAGCCAAGATTTGCAGAAGGGCCCCTACAATGAGCAGTTCTTC.

This clone appeared a few times. J is TRBJ2-7 and V is TRBV6-1; no definite D call. Trimming took off 8 bases at V and 5 bases at J, with 7 bases between the two ends. CDR1 is MNHNS, CDR2 SASEGT, per germline. There are 10 residues in the CDR3. The CDR3 loop is CASAEDEQYF. The CDR3 nucleotides are TGTGCCAGCGCAGAGGACGAGCAGTACTTC.

The V gene is TRBV5-4, the J gene TRBJ1-6, with TRBD1 identical over 9 bases. J was trimmed by 10 bases and V by 4 bases; bases with no gene match: 9. Germline V CDR1 and CDR2: SGHNT, YYREEE (reference sequence). This CDR3 has 15 residues. The CDR3 spells CASSQQGAMGSPLHF. As DNA, the CDR3 is TGTGCCAGCAGCCAACAGGGGGCTATGGGATCACCCCTCCACTTT.

This chain connects TRBV5-1 to TRBJ1-2, with a tentative D call TRBD1 (6 bases). V was pared by 0 bases and J by 6 bases, with 9 bases between. The germline CDR1 and CDR2 sequences are SGHRS and YFSETQ. The CDR3 totals 13 residues. The CDR3 here is CASSLGPGDGYTF. CDR3 nucleotides: TGCGCCAGCAGCTTGGGGCCAGGGGATGGCTACACCTTC.

V and J are TRBV7-8 and TRBJ2-5, with 9 bases matching TRBD2. Germline assignment: CDR1 SGHVS and CDR2 FQNEAQ. V dropped 2 bases and J dropped 2; count of bases not matched to a gene: 6. The CDR3 extends over 16 amino acids. The chain's CDR3 is CASSLFGGLAQETQYF. The CDR3 DNA follows: TGTGCCAGCAGCTTATTCGGGGGACTAGCACAAGAGACCCAGTACTTC.

This clone was recorded only once. The chain carries TRBV5-1 and TRBJ2-3; D is possibly TRBD1 (6 bases). Germline CDR1 SGHRS, CDR2 YFSETQ. The V gene lost 0 bases and the J gene lost 0 bases, with 20 bases spanning the gap. CDR3 length: 19 residues. This chain's CDR3 is CASSLVGLGEQGSTDTQYF. The CDR3 coding sequence is TGCGCCAGCAGCTTGGTGGGGCTTGGGGAACAGGGAAGCACAGATACGCAGTATTTT.

The chain uses TRBV6-1 and TRBJ1-1; D may be TRBD1 (6 bases). With 10 bases removed from V and 7 bases from J, the gap between germline ends came to 19 bases. This CDR3 is built from 13 residues. Per germline, CDR1 MNHNS and CDR2 SASEGT. The CDR3 sequence: CANKDSFLGEAFF. DNA for the CDR3: TGTGCCAACAAGGACAGCTTTTTAGGTGAAGCTTTCTTT.

This chain uses TRBV9 with TRBJ2-1; no firm D call. The V gene's germline CDR1 is SGDLS and CDR2 YYNGEE. The CDR3 runs to 14 residues. The V end was cut by 0 bases, the J end by 7 bases, with 11 bases between. The CDR3 nucleotides read TGTGCCAGCAGCGTAGTCCCGGGCACTAATGAGCAGTTCTTC. It translates to CASSVVPGTNEQFF.

Turning to this clone: The junction differs from germline at one of its ends, possibly a read error. The chain has TRBV2 and TRBJ1-2; D call uncertain. The CDR3 has 11 amino acids. Germline V gene sequence: CDR1 SNHLY, CDR2 FYNNEI. The CDR3 DNA reads as TGTGCCAGCAGTGAAGCGAGTGGTCCCCACTTC. Its translation is CASSEASGPHF. Full variable domain (remainder filled in from reference TRBV2 and TRBJ1-2): EPEVTQTPSHQVTQMGQEVILRCVPISNHLYFYWYRQILGQKVEFLVSFYNNEISEKSEIFDDQFSVERPDGSNFTLKIRSTKLEDSAMYFCASSEASGPHFGSGTRLTVV.

The rearrangement links TRBV28 to TRBJ1-1, with TRBD1 as a possible D gene (5 bases). The V and J ends lost 6 bases and 3 bases respectively, with 14 bases between them. CDR3 length: 14 residues. CDR1 and CDR2 from the germline V gene are MDHEN and SYDVKM. CDR3 sequence (DNA): TGTGCCAGCAGAGAGAGCGGGGGAGACACTGAAGCTTTCTTT. Its translation: CASRESGGDTEAFF. Full variable domain (missing parts from reference TRBV28 and TRBJ1-1): DVKVTQSSRYLVKRTGEKVFLECVQDMDHENMFWYRQDPGLGLRLIYFSYDVKMKEKGDIPEGYSVSREKKERFSLILESASTNQTSMYLCASRESGGDTEAFFGQGTRLTVV.

The chain couples TRBV19 to TRBJ2-7; tentatively, D is TRBD1 (5 bases). The CDR3 has 15 residues. The germline V gene has CDR1 LNHDA and CDR2 SQIVND (reference sequence). Trimming took 6 bases from V and 3 from J, leaving 18 bases between them. The CDR3 region has the DNA TGTGCCAGTAGCAATGGACATCCAAAAGTCTACGAGCAGTACTTC. The encoded protein is CASSNGHPKVYEQYF.

This clone came up once. This CDR3 is CASSFQRGRQYF. Written as DNA, the CDR3 is TGTGCCAGCAGTTTCCAGCGGGGGAGGCAGTATTTT. The V call is TRBV6-5, the J call TRBJ2-3; 8 positions match TRBD2. This CDR3 has 12 amino acids. Germline V gene data show CDR1 as MNHEY and CDR2 as SVGAGI. After removal of 4 bases from V and 11 bases from J, the junction contained 5 bases not matched to a gene.

The chain is built from TRBV2 and TRBJ1-6; D is possibly TRBD1 (6 bases). This CDR3 is 20 amino acids long. V dropped 6 bases and J dropped 0 bases, with 24 bases sitting between them. Germline V gene data show CDR1 as SNHLY and CDR2 as FYNNEI. The CDR3 is CASRGRMPGQSSSYNSPLHF. The CDR3, as DNA: TGTGCCAGCAGGGGCCGTATGCCGGGACAAAGTAGCTCCTATAATTCACCCCTCCACTTT.

V usage is TRBV6-1 and J usage is TRBJ1-3; maybe TRBD1 (6 bases). Germline V gives CDR1 MNHNS, CDR2 SASEGT. With 6 bases removed from V and 4 bases from J, the gap between germline ends came to 7 bases. The CDR3 covers 12 residues. The CDR3 loop is CASRGGGNTIYF. CDR3 coding DNA: TGTGCCAGCAGGGGGGGCGGAAACACCATATATTTT.

The chain links TRBV9 to TRBJ2-7; D is perhaps TRBD1 or TRBD2 (5 bases each). The CDR3 has 16 amino acids. The germline V gene encodes CDR1 SGDLS and CDR2 YYNGEE. The ends were cut back, 3 bases at V and 0 bases at J, with 16 bases in the middle. The CDR3 DNA is TGTGCCAGCAGCGAAGACGGGACGGTCCTCTCCTACGAGCAGTACTTC. It translates to CASSEDGTVLSYEQYF.

The J gene is TRBJ2-2, the V gene TRBV7-9, with 8 positions matching TRBD2. The V gene end was trimmed by 4 bases and the J gene end by 1 base; junction bases not matched to a gene: 8. CDR3 length: 17 amino acids. The germline V gene has CDR1 SEHNR and CDR2 FQNEAQ (reference sequence). The CDR3 loop reads CASSSVSAGGNTGELFF. The CDR3 bases are TGTGCCAGCAGCTCAGTGTCGGCGGGGGGGAACACCGGGGAGCTGTTTTTT. Full variable domain (outside the CDR3, taken from reference TRBV7-9 and TRBJ2-2): DTGVSQNPRHKITKRGQNVTFRCDPISEHNRLYWYRQTLGQGPEFLTYFQNEAQLEKSRLLSDRFSAERPKGSFSTLEIQRTEQGDSAMYLCASSSVSAGGNTGELFFGEGSRLTVL.